Following are 11 T cell receptor beta chains from one sample sequenced in a study of T cell changes during pregnancy in multiple sclerosis. Profiling relied on immunoSEQ multiplex PCR, and the TCRdb table lists in-frame clones only, not all of them. The sample contains under 50,000 clones, over 75% of which appear only once. Sequences were derived from CD4+ T cells from peripheral blood mononuclear cells, sampled in the first trimester of pregnancy. The receptors were gathered from a female donor in good health, enrolled as a control in a pregnancy study.

The chain couples TRBV7-9 to TRBJ1-3; no clear D. The CDR3 contains 12 residues. Trimming cost V 3 bases and J 4 bases, with 4 bases left between them. Germline CDR1 is SEHNR and CDR2 is FQNEAQ (reference sequence). The DNA of the CDR3 is TGTGCCAGCAGCTTGAGCGGAAACACCATATATTTT. Translating gives CASSLSGNTIYF.

This rearrangement joins TRBV13 to TRBJ1-2; no clear D. There are 15 residues in the CDR3. Germline CDR1 and CDR2: PRHDT and FYEKMQ (reference sequence). V lost 5 bases and J 2 bases, leaving 15 bases between the germline ends. CDR3 in DNA: TGTGCCAGCAGCCTCCGGGGTGGGAGAAACTATGGCTACACCTTC. Its translation is CASSLRGGRNYGYTF.

This chain uses TRBV7-2 with TRBJ2-3, with D possibly matching TRBD2 (5 bases). The CDR3 is 14 amino acids. With 5 bases removed from V and 4 bases from J, the gap between germline ends came to 13 bases. Germline V gene data show CDR1 as SGHTA and CDR2 as FQGNSA. The CDR3 sequence is CASSSQRHPDTQYF. CDR3 DNA: TGTGCCAGCAGCAGCCAGCGGCACCCAGATACGCAGTATTTT.

The chain uses TRBV7-2 and TRBJ2-7, with a possible D match to TRBD2 (5 bases). The germline V gene has CDR1 SGHTA and CDR2 FQGNSA. The CDR3 is 16 residues long. The V end was cut by 4 bases, the J end by 0 bases, with 16 bases between. CDR3 DNA: TGTGCCAGCAGCTACCAACGAGGGCGTAGCTCCTACGAGCAGTACTTC. Its translation: CASSYQRGRSSYEQYF.

The chain recombines TRBV18 with TRBJ1-1, with D uncertain. With 2 bases removed from V and 10 bases from J, the gap between germline ends came to 14 bases. The CDR3 is 13 amino acids. Germline CDR1 is KGHSH and CDR2 is LQKENI. The CDR3 bases are TGTGCCAGCTCACCAGATAAAGGTTTAGCAGCTTTCTTT. This sequence encodes CASSPDKGLAAFF.

This chain joins TRBV7-3 and TRBJ2-1; 7 bases are shared with TRBD2. This CDR3 comprises 16 residues. V trimming: 1 base; J trimming: 7 bases; junction bases outside the gene matches: 10. Germline V lookup: CDR1 SGHTA, CDR2 FQGTGA. The CDR3 coding sequence is TGTGCCAGCAGCTTAAACGGCGGGGGTATTTTAAATGAGCAGTTCTTC. Protein sequence: CASSLNGGGILNEQFF.

The chain carries TRBV7-2 and TRBJ1-1, with a possible D match to TRBD1 (5 bases). This CDR3 contains 14 residues. In germline, CDR1 is SGHTA, CDR2 FQGNSA. The V gene lost 4 bases and the J gene lost 0 bases, with 9 bases spanning the gap. The CDR3 loop is CASSSGDVNTEAFF. The CDR3 nucleotides are TGTGCCAGCAGCTCGGGGGACGTGAACACTGAAGCTTTCTTT.

The chain recombines TRBV6-4 with TRBJ1-1, with D maybe TRBD1 (5 bases). Between the trimmed V and J ends, which lost 3 bases and 6 bases, there was a span of 11 bases. The CDR3 has 13 residues. CDR1 is MRHNA and CDR2 is SNTAGT in the germline V gene. The CDR3 sequence: CASSDRRGSEAFF. In DNA, the CDR3 is TGTGCCAGCAGTGATCGCCGGGGGTCTGAAGCTTTCTTT.

This chain connects TRBV4-1 to TRBJ1-2, with D unresolved. The ends were cut back, 1 base at V and 5 bases at J, with 20 bases in the middle. The CDR3 length is 17 residues. The germline V gene encodes CDR1 MGHRA and CDR2 YSYEKL. Here the CDR3 DNA reads TGCGCCAGCAGCCAAGGCCCGACGAGCCTCGGAGGGTATGGCTACACCTTC. It is translated as CASSQGPTSLGGYGYTF.

This chain joins TRBV7-3 and TRBJ2-5, with 7 bases lining up with TRBD1. V was pared by 5 bases and J by 2 bases, with 14 bases of the junction left unmatched. CDR3 length: 17 residues. Germline V gives CDR1 SGHTA, CDR2 FQGTGA. The CDR3 DNA sequence: TGTGCCAGCAGCCGACATCCCCCGGGACAGCAACAAGAGACCCAGTACTTC. Its protein is CASSRHPPGQQQETQYF.

This chain links TRBV5-6 with TRBJ1-2; D is unclear. V dropped 0 bases and J dropped 6 bases, with 9 bases sitting between them. This CDR3 has 13 residues. Germline V CDR1 and CDR2: SGHDT, YYEEEE. Here the CDR3 reads CASSLAGSDGYTF. In DNA, the CDR3 is TGTGCCAGCAGCTTGGCAGGTTCCGATGGCTACACCTTC.